This TCR beta chain was retrieved from a study of blood T cell repertoires in COVID-19. Study context: T cells, B-cell-depleted T cells, or PBMCs provided the cDNA or gDNA that served as material.

The V segment lost 4 bases and the J segment 6 bases; nucleotides outside the gene matches: 9. Germline values: CDR1 SGHDT, CDR2 YYEEEE. There are 14 residues in the CDR3. Sequencing was performed with immunoSEQ multiplex PCR; in TCRdb, only in-frame clones are kept and a portion is missing. Of 130,000 or so clones in the sample, around 85% are singletons; the top ten hold approximately 8.4%. Sequencing was done on a sample of PBMCs or T cells enriched from blood (not recorded which). This rearrangement joins TRBV5-6 to TRBJ1-1; 7 bases are shared with TRBD1. This clonotype originated in a man in his forties or fifties who had recovered from COVID-19. CDR3 nucleotide sequence: TGTGCCAGCAGCATAGGACAGGTCGGGCCTGAAGCTTTCTTT. Its translation: CASSIGQVGPEAFF.